The clone carrying this T cell receptor beta chain was found once. Its specificity is unknown. The sample carries other DNA sequences with the same CDR3. Memory CD4+ cells were the fraction left after CD45RA+ naive selection. This record belongs to a study of shared clonotypes between healthy human individuals. General study results and limits: Researchers found naive subsets generally carried larger estimated richness than memory subsets.

Original handling: Filtering was not the same, since immunoSEQ gave junction-only sequences without quality scores. Using immunoSEQ multiplex PCR, the repertoire was profiled, and TCRdb retains in-frame clones only, with some absent. That table gives V, J and clone size, and the DNA gave D and trimming. The sample yields about 2.3 million clones, 85% to 95% seen once. Germline CDR1 SNHLY, CDR2 FYNNEI. Trimming removed 1 base from V and 1 base from J, with 4 bases in between. This CDR3 comprises 14 residues. This rearrangement joins TRBV2 to TRBJ1-4; no definite D call. Specimen: naive CD4+ T cells from PBMCs. Documented subset: CD45RA+ positively selected. This TCR derives from a man aged 18 to 29 in good health. Some clones in this sample may be carry-over from other donors' samples. The chain's CDR3 is CASSEGGTNEKLFF. CDR3 coding DNA: TGTGCCAGCAGTGAAGGGGGAACTAATGAAAAACTGTTTTTT.